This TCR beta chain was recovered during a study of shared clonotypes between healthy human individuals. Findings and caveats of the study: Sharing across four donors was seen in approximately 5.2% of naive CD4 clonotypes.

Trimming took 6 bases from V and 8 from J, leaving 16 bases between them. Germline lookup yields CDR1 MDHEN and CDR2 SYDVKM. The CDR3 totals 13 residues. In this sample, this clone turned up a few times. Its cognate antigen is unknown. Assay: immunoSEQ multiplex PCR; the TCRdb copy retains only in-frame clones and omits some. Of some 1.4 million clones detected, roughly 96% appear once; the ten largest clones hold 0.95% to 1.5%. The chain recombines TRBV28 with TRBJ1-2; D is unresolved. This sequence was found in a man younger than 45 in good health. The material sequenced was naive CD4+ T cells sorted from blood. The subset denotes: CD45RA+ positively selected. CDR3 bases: TGTGCCAGCAGCCCAGGATCATACGGGGGCTACACCTTC. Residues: CASSPGSYGGYTF.